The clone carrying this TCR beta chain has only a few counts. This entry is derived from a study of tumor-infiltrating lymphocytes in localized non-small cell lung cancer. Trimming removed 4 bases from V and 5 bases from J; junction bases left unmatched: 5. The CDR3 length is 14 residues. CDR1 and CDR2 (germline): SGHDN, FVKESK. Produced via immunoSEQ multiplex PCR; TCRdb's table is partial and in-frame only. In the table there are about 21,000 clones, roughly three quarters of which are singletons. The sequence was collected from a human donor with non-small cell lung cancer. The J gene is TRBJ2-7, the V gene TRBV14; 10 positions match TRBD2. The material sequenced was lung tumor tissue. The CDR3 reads CASSPSGRGHEQYF. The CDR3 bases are TGTGCCAGCAGCCCTAGCGGGAGAGGCCACGAGCAGTACTTC.